The clone carrying this T cell receptor (beta chain) was counted between two and nine times. The sample belongs to a study of blood T cell repertoires in COVID-19. Overall study: The United States, Italy and Spain supplied acute and convalescent COVID-19 samples.

Original methodology: From reference gene primer amplification, estimates of nucleated cell counts were derived. Produced via immunoSEQ multiplex PCR; TCRdb's table is partial and in-frame only. The V and J calls and clone size were taken over from that table, and D and trimming were inferred from the DNA. Among over 70,000 clones listed, over 80% were seen once. Germline CDR1 and CDR2: LNHDA and SQIVND (reference sequence). CDR3 length: 15 residues. With V trimmed by 11 bases and J by 5 bases, 10 bases remained unmatched. The sample taken for sequencing was peripheral blood. The source is a human donor in a cohort sampled during active COVID-19. J is TRBJ2-7 and V is TRBV19; 15 positions agree with TRBD2. Written as DNA, the CDR3 is TGTGCCTGGGTGGGGACTAGCGGGAGGACCAACGAGCAGTACTTC. This encodes CAWVGTSGRTNEQYF.